The 2 T cell receptor beta chains below were found in one sample sequenced in a study of post-analysis software for immune sequencing data. The TCR beta cDNA libraries contained unique molecular identifiers. Each CDR3 protein is one row after TCRdb ran MiXCR on the PCR reads. Of some 160,000 distinct CDR3 sequences in the sample, under 40% were seen once. The source material was blood, sampled after autologous hematopoietic stem cell transplantation. The receptor source for this set is a girl between 5 and 17 years old with multiple sclerosis.

As concerns this clonotype: One base away lies a much larger clone, so this may be a sequencing read error. The chain has TRBV20-1 and TRBJ2-1; D may be TRBD1 or TRBD2 (5 bases each). Per the germline V gene, CDR1 is DFQATT and CDR2 is SNEGSKA (reference sequence). There are 15 residues in the CDR3. Trimming pared 3 bases from V and 5 bases from J, leaving 17 bases between. The CDR3 sequence is CSARRGWVANNEQFF. The CDR3 nucleotides read TGCAGTGCTAGGAGGGGCTGGGTAGCAAACAATGAGCAGTTCTTC.

This clonotype showed up many times. The rearrangement links TRBV18 to TRBJ2-4; 7 nucleotides agree with TRBD2. Germline-derived CDR1 and CDR2 are KGHSH and LQKENI. With V trimmed by 3 bases and J by 9 bases, 2 bases remained unmatched. The CDR3 contains 12 residues. The CDR3 region has the DNA TGTGCCAGCTCACCTACGGGGGGCATTCAGTACTTC. Protein: CASSPTGGIQYF. The complete variable domain, with remaining parts taken from reference TRBV18 and TRBJ2-4, reads NAGVMQNPRHLVRRRGQEARLRCSPMKGHSHVYWYRQLPEEGLKFMVYLQKENIIDESGMPKERFSAEFPKEGPSILRIQQVVRGDSAAYFCASSPTGGIQYFGAGTRLSVL.